This T cell receptor beta chain was recorded in a study of immune cell composition in non-small cell lung cancer. The method was immunoSEQ multiplex PCR; TCRdb's version includes in-frame clones alone and lacks a portion of them. This table holds more than 6,500 clones, 67% found once. The normal lung sample lay at least 3 cm, and maximally far, from the tumour. This CDR3 region has 15 residues. Trimming cost V 3 bases and J 2 bases; bases outside gene matches: 8. Germline V lookup: CDR1 SGHRS, CDR2 YFSETQ. The sequence derives from a human donor with non-small cell lung cancer. Specimen: non-adjacent lung tissue. This chain uses TRBV5-1 with TRBJ2-7; 7 bases align to TRBD2. CDR3 residues: CASSSNPSGTYEQYF. CDR3 sequence (DNA): TGCGCCAGCAGCTCAAACCCTAGCGGAACCTACGAGCAGTACTTC.